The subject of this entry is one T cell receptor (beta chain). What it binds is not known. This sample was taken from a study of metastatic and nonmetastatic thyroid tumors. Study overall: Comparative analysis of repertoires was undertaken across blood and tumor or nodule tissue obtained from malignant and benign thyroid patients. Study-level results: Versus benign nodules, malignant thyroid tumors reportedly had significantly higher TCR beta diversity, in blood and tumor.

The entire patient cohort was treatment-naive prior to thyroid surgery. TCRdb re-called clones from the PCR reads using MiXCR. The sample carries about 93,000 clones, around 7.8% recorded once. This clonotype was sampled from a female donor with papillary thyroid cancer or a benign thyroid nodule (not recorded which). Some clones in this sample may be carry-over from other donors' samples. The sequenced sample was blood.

CDR3 coding DNA: TGCAGTCGAACCCTAGCGGGAGGGTCCTACGAGCAGTACTTC. It codes for CSRTLAGGSYEQYF. V and J are TRBV20-1 and TRBJ2-7; TRBD2 aligns across 12 bases. CDR1 is DFQATT and CDR2 is SNEGSKA in the germline V gene (reference sequence). The V gene end was trimmed by 8 bases and the J gene end by 1 base; junction bases not matched to a gene: 6. The CDR3 loop spans 14 amino acids.